A selection of T cell receptor beta chains follows, all from one sample in a study of blood T cell repertoires in COVID-19. Sequencing was performed with immunoSEQ multiplex PCR; in TCRdb, only in-frame clones are kept and a portion is missing. The sample lists roughly 250,000 clones, around 81% occurring once. Sequencing was carried out using peripheral blood. These receptors came from a woman aged 60-70 years with active or convalescent COVID-19. Each CDR3 is given with its conserved first and last residue. The D gene is left open where the match is weak. The size entry is marked missing in some rows and otherwise reads once, few, many or a size class.

CDR3aa: CASSLGHSGYTF
CDR3nt: TGTGCCAGCAGCTTAGGCCACTCCGGCTACACCTTC
d_gene: .
abundance: .
j_gene: TRBJ1-2
v_gene: TRBV11-3

CDR3aa: CASSQVGLAANNEQFF
CDR3nt: TGTGCCAGCAGCCAAGTTGGCCTAGCGGCAAACAATGAGCAGTTCTTC
d_gene: TRBD2
abundance: few
j_gene: TRBJ2-1
v_gene: TRBV4-2

CDR3aa: CASSHTSGGAHTGELFF
CDR3nt: TGTGCCAGCAGCCACACTAGCGGGGGGGCCCACACCGGGGAGCTGTTTTTT
d_gene: TRBD2
abundance: .
j_gene: TRBJ2-2
v_gene: TRBV3-1/TRBV3-2

CDR3aa: CASSKVNTDNTQETQYF
CDR3nt: TGTGCCAGCAGCAAAGTAAATACAGATAATACGCAAGAGACCCAGTACTTC
d_gene: .
abundance: .
j_gene: TRBJ2-5
v_gene: TRBV21-1

CDR3aa: CASRLRATGRRSGYTF
CDR3nt: TGTGCCAGCAGGCTCCGGGCGACAGGGAGGAGGAGCGGCTACACCTTC
d_gene: TRBD1
abundance: .
j_gene: TRBJ1-2
v_gene: TRBV28

CDR3aa: CATSEAGTPMARTF
CDR3nt: TGTGCCACCAGTGAGGCCGGGACTCCGATGGCTAGGACCTTC
d_gene: .
abundance: .
j_gene: TRBJ1-2
v_gene: TRBV24-1

CDR3aa: CAWSLGTSGNFVETQYF
CDR3nt: TGTGCCTGGAGTCTAGGGACTAGCGGGAATTTCGTCGAGACCCAGTACTTC
d_gene: TRBD2
abundance: .
j_gene: TRBJ2-5
v_gene: TRBV30

CDR3aa: CASSLELNRVNEQFF
CDR3nt: TGTGCCAGCAGCTTAGAACTCAACCGGGTGAATGAGCAGTTCTTC
d_gene: .
abundance: once
j_gene: TRBJ2-1
v_gene: TRBV7-2

CDR3aa: CATLGTGDPGELFF
CDR3nt: TGTGCCACCCTAGGGACAGGGGACCCCGGGGAGCTGTTTTTT
d_gene: TRBD1
abundance: .
j_gene: TRBJ2-2
v_gene: TRBV28

CDR3aa: CASSLESGQNTGELFF
CDR3nt: TGTGCCAGCAGCTTGGAGTCCGGACAGAACACCGGGGAGCTGTTTTTT
d_gene: .
abundance: .
j_gene: TRBJ2-2
v_gene: TRBV5-5

CDR3aa: CASSQSRQGQGSPLHF
CDR3nt: TGTGCCAGCAGCCAAAGTCGACAGGGCCAGGGTTCACCCCTCCACTTT
d_gene: TRBD1
abundance: .
j_gene: TRBJ1-6
v_gene: TRBV3-1/TRBV3-2

CDR3aa: CASSIQVDNEQFF
CDR3nt: TGTGCCAGTAGTATCCAGGTTGACAATGAGCAGTTCTTC
d_gene: .
abundance: .
j_gene: TRBJ2-1
v_gene: TRBV19

CDR3aa: CASGLGQGLNYGYTF
CDR3nt: TGTGCCAGCGGGCTAGGACAGGGGCTCAACTATGGCTACACCTTC
d_gene: TRBD1
abundance: .
j_gene: TRBJ1-2
v_gene: TRBV7-3

CDR3aa: CASRARGPNTEAFF
CDR3nt: TGTGCCAGTAGGGCGCGGGGGCCCAACACTGAAGCTTTCTTT
d_gene: .
abundance: .
j_gene: TRBJ1-1
v_gene: TRBV19

CDR3aa: CCRDSPTNEKLFF
CDR3nt: TGTTGCAGGGACAGCCCAACTAATGAAAAACTGTTTTTT
d_gene: TRBD1
abundance: .
j_gene: TRBJ1-4
v_gene: TRBV19

CDR3aa: CACQQGNEQFF
CDR3nt: TGTGCCTGCCAACAGGGCAATGAGCAGTTCTTC
d_gene: .
abundance: .
j_gene: TRBJ2-1
v_gene: TRBV28

CDR3aa: CASSQGFRREFYEQYF
CDR3nt: TGTGCCAGCAGCCAAGGCTTTAGGCGGGAGTTCTACGAGCAGTACTTC
d_gene: TRBD2
abundance: .
j_gene: TRBJ2-7
v_gene: TRBV3-1/TRBV3-2

CDR3aa: CATTRDTEAFF
CDR3nt: TGTGCCACCACCCGGGACACTGAAGCTTTCTTT
d_gene: .
abundance: .
j_gene: TRBJ1-1
v_gene: TRBV24-1

CDR3aa: CASSLAGVGNQPQHF
CDR3nt: TGCGCCAGCAGCTTAGCAGGGGTAGGCAATCAGCCCCAGCATTTT
d_gene: .
abundance: .
j_gene: TRBJ1-5
v_gene: TRBV5-1

CDR3aa: CASSTGSGRGYEQYF
CDR3nt: TGTGCCAGCAGCACCGGTAGCGGGAGGGGGTACGAGCAGTACTTC
d_gene: TRBD2
abundance: .
j_gene: TRBJ2-7
v_gene: TRBV11-2

CDR3aa: CASSQRRDSNSPLHF
CDR3nt: TGCGCCAGCAGCCAACGTCGGGACAGTAATTCACCCCTCCACTTT
d_gene: TRBD1
abundance: .
j_gene: TRBJ1-6
v_gene: TRBV4-1

CDR3aa: CASSEAPVLAGGDEQFF
CDR3nt: TGCGCCAGCAGTGAGGCCCCTGTGCTAGCGGGAGGCGATGAGCAGTTCTTC
d_gene: TRBD2
abundance: .
j_gene: TRBJ2-1
v_gene: TRBV10-2

CDR3aa: CASSFGTSASYEQYF
CDR3nt: TGCGCCAGCAGCTTCGGGACTAGCGCATCCTACGAGCAGTACTTC
d_gene: TRBD2
abundance: once
j_gene: TRBJ2-7
v_gene: TRBV5-1

CDR3aa: CASSLAGRETQYF
CDR3nt: TGTGCCAGTAGTCTAGCAGGCCGAGAGACCCAGTACTTC
d_gene: .
abundance: .
j_gene: TRBJ2-5
v_gene: TRBV19

CDR3aa: CASSFGGAISGELFF
CDR3nt: TGTGCCAGCAGCTTCGGGGGGGCCATCTCCGGGGAGCTGTTTTTT
d_gene: TRBD2
abundance: .
j_gene: TRBJ2-2
v_gene: TRBV11-2

CDR3aa: CASSFRDLAGDTQYF
CDR3nt: TGTGCCAGCAGCTTTCGGGATCTAGCGGGAGATACGCAGTATTTT
d_gene: TRBD2
abundance: .
j_gene: TRBJ2-3
v_gene: TRBV7-6

CDR3aa: CASSAPGQAYEQYF
CDR3nt: TGTGCCAGCAGCGCCCCGGGACAGGCCTACGAGCAGTACTTC
d_gene: TRBD1
abundance: few
j_gene: TRBJ2-7
v_gene: TRBV5-5

CDR3aa: CASKAASSTDTQYF
CDR3nt: TGCGCCAGCAAGGCGGCATCTAGCACAGATACGCAGTATTTT
d_gene: .
abundance: .
j_gene: TRBJ2-3
v_gene: TRBV5-1

CDR3aa: CASSLDISGGNTQYF
CDR3nt: TGTGCCAGCAGCTTGGATATTAGCGGGGGGAATACGCAGTATTTT
d_gene: TRBD2
abundance: .
j_gene: TRBJ2-3
v_gene: TRBV5-4

CDR3aa: CASSLRSRGGSYEQYF
CDR3nt: TGTGCCAGCAGCCTAAGGTCGCGGGGCGGGTCCTACGAGCAGTACTTC
d_gene: .
abundance: .
j_gene: TRBJ2-7
v_gene: TRBV11-2

CDR3aa: CASSQGLAGGLSTDTQYF
CDR3nt: TGTGCCAGCAGCCAAGGGCTAGCGGGAGGGCTCAGCACAGATACGCAGTATTTT
d_gene: TRBD2
abundance: .
j_gene: TRBJ2-3
v_gene: TRBV14

CDR3aa: CASSLDSLLANTGELFF
CDR3nt: TGTGCCAGCAGCTTAGATTCGTTGTTGGCTAACACCGGGGAGCTGTTTTTT
d_gene: .
abundance: .
j_gene: TRBJ2-2
v_gene: TRBV11-2

CDR3aa: CASSFAWGQGMNTEAFF
CDR3nt: TGTGCCAGCAGTTTTGCCTGGGGACAGGGCATGAACACTGAAGCTTTCTTT
d_gene: TRBD1
abundance: once
j_gene: TRBJ1-1
v_gene: TRBV27

CDR3aa: CATSRDLGALNTF
CDR3nt: TGTGCCACCAGCAGAGATCTAGGGGCTCTAAACACCTTC
d_gene: .
abundance: .
j_gene: TRBJ1-2
v_gene: TRBV15

CDR3aa: CSVGRPGTGDNEQFF
CDR3nt: TGCAGCGTTGGACGCCCAGGGACAGGAGACAATGAGCAGTTCTTC
d_gene: TRBD1
abundance: .
j_gene: TRBJ2-1
v_gene: TRBV29-1

CDR3aa: CASSFDRGMTYNSPLHF
CDR3nt: TGTGCCAGCAGCTTTGACAGGGGAATGACCTATAATTCACCCCTCCACTTT
d_gene: TRBD1
abundance: .
j_gene: TRBJ1-6
v_gene: TRBV3-1/TRBV3-2

CDR3aa: CASSQISGSRGGTGELFF
CDR3nt: TGCGCCAGCAGCCAGATTAGCGGGAGCCGGGGGGGCACCGGGGAGCTGTTTTTT
d_gene: TRBD2
abundance: .
j_gene: TRBJ2-2
v_gene: TRBV4-1

CDR3aa: CAISEWDRGRDSTDTQYF
CDR3nt: TGTGCCATCAGTGAGTGGGACAGGGGAAGGGATAGCACAGATACGCAGTATTTT
d_gene: TRBD1
abundance: .
j_gene: TRBJ2-3
v_gene: TRBV10-3

CDR3aa: CASSKGGCDTQYF
CDR3nt: TGTGCCAGCAGCAAAGGAGGCTGTGATACGCAGTATTTT
d_gene: .
abundance: .
j_gene: TRBJ2-3
v_gene: TRBV21-1

CDR3aa: CASSPERGLAGVNEQFF
CDR3nt: TGTGCCAGCAGCCCCGAAAGGGGACTAGCGGGAGTCAATGAGCAGTTCTTC
d_gene: TRBD2
abundance: many
j_gene: TRBJ2-1
v_gene: TRBV4-2